The clone carrying this TCR beta chain was seen just once. What it binds is unknown. The entry originates in a study of cytomegalovirus exposure and HLA in healthy donors. Whole-study context: The 100 to 150 validation repertoires and the 650 to 850 first-cohort repertoires shared a platform, a later analysis reported. General study points: The study labeled more than 150 TCR beta chains cytomegalovirus-associated.

The protocol was immunoSEQ multiplex PCR, while the TCRdb copy is restricted to in-frame clones and leaves out a portion. The table records about 140,000 clones, 85% to 90% of them present only once. J was trimmed by 4 bases and V by 11 bases; bases with no gene match: 7. The CDR3 has 13 residues. Germline V lookup: CDR1 MNHNS, CDR2 SASEGT. Sequenced sample: PBMCs. This chain uses TRBV6-1 with TRBJ1-4, with 7 bases fitting TRBD1. This receptor was obtained from a man aged 18 to 30 in good health and CMV-seronegative. The CDR3 here is CAGRTGINEKLFF. The CDR3 nucleotides are TGTGCCGGAAGGACAGGAATTAATGAAAAACTGTTTTTT.